This TCR beta chain was captured in a study of T cells in Graves' hyperthyroidism and ophthalmopathy. The V gene lost 1 base and the J gene lost 6 bases, with 16 bases spanning the gap. This CDR3 spans 15 amino acids. Germline CDR1 LNHDA, CDR2 SQIVND (reference sequence). This clonotype was observed at least ten times. Clinical symptoms, serum thyroxine, TRAb, thyroid ultrasound and orbital computed tomography informed diagnoses. RNA transcripts yielded amplified TCR beta CDR3 regions. First-round RT-PCR with HTBI primers amplified the TCR CDR3 region. MiXCR, run by TCRdb on the multiplex PCR reads, gives a single entry per CDR3 protein. This sample has about 210,000 distinct CDR3 sequences, with about 18% found just once.

The sequenced sample consisted of blood. The source is a man aged 40-49 years with Graves' hyperthyroidism. The genes are TRBV19 and TRBJ2-7, with D uncertain. The chain's CDR3 is CASSIAGDLLGEQYF. In DNA form, the CDR3 reads TGTGCCAGTAGTATAGCTGGGGATCTCCTTGGCGAGCAGTACTTC. The whole variable domain, remainder taken from reference TRBV19 and TRBJ2-7, is DGGITQSPKYLFRKEGQNVTLSCEQNLNHDAMYWYRQDPGQGLRLIYYSQIVNDFQKGDIAEGYSVSREKKESFPLTVTSAQKNPTAFYLCASSIAGDLLGEQYFGPGTRLTVT.